Listed below are T cell receptor beta chains from one sample, sequenced in a study of memory CD4+ T cells and cytomegalovirus serostatus. Sequencing was performed with immunoSEQ multiplex PCR; in TCRdb, only in-frame clones are kept and a portion is missing. The sample contains 75,000 to 95,000 clones, around 80% of which appear only once. Material for sequencing was memory CD4+ T cells from blood. Receptor source: an adult in good health and CMV-seronegative. CDR3s include the opening cysteine and the closing phenylalanine or tryptophan. A D gene is named only where the DNA matches it firmly. Clone size is shown for a subset of rows, as once, few, many or a class of expanded clone.

len	abundance	d_gene	j_gene	v_gene	CDR3nt	CDR3aa
14	NA	NA	TRBJ1-2	TRBV4-3	TGCGCCAGCAGCCAAGAGAGGGGCGACTATGGCTACACCTTC	CASSQERGDYGYTF
14	NA	NA	TRBJ1-4	TRBV4-1	TGCGCCAGCAGTCTCGGGACATGGAATGAAAAACTGTTTTTT	CASSLGTWNEKLFF
13	NA	NA	TRBJ1-5	TRBV7-3	TGTGCCAGCAGCTCTCTGGCAGGGGAGCCCCAGCATTTT	CASSSLAGEPQHF
11	NA	NA	TRBJ1-1	TRBV20-1	TGCAGTGTGAGCAGGAACACTGAAGCTTTCTTT	CSVSRNTEAFF
14	NA	NA	TRBJ1-4	TRBV19	TGTGCCAGTAGTAAAGATCGAGTCCCAGAAAAACTGTTTTTT	CASSKDRVPEKLFF
12	NA	NA	TRBJ2-5	TRBV27	TGTGCCAGCAGTTTAGATCAAGAGACCCAGTACTTC	CASSLDQETQYF
15	NA	NA	TRBJ2-2	TRBV18	TGTGCCAGCTCACCATATTCAGCGAACACCGGGGAGCTGTTTTTT	CASSPYSANTGELFF
16	few	TRBD1	TRBJ1-1	TRBV9	TGTGCCAGCAGCCCGCGACAGGGGACAGTGAACACTGAAGCTTTCTTT	CASSPRQGTVNTEAFF
15	few	TRBD1	TRBJ1-2	TRBV18	TGTGCCAGCTCACCCGGACAGGGGGAGATGGGTGGCTACACCTTC	CASSPGQGEMGGYTF
13	few	NA	TRBJ1-1	TRBV7-2	TGTGCCAGCAGCCCTGCGGGGAACACTGAAGCTTTCTTT	CASSPAGNTEAFF
17	NA	NA	TRBJ1-2	TRBV27	TGTGCCAGCAGTTTAAAGTCGACCGCCCTTCAACCGTATGGCTACACCTTC	CASSLKSTALQPYGYTF
12	once	NA	TRBJ1-4	TRBV7-2	TGTGCCAGCAGTTACGTCCCTGAAAAACTGTTTTTT	CASSYVPEKLFF
17	NA	NA	TRBJ2-6	TRBV2	TGTGCCAGCAGTGTTGGTCATACCGCGTCGGGGGCCAACGTCCTGACTTTC	CASSVGHTASGANVLTF
11	NA	NA	TRBJ2-1	TRBV2	TGTGCCAGCGGTGGTGAAGGGGAGCAGTTCTTC	CASGGEGEQFF
15	NA	TRBD1	TRBJ2-3	TRBV2	TGTGCCAGCAGGAATCCGGGACAGGGTTTAGATACGCAGTATTTT	CASRNPGQGLDTQYF
12	NA	NA	TRBJ1-6	TRBV30	TGTGCCTGGACTGGGACCAATTCACCCCTCCACTTT	CAWTGTNSPLHF
14	NA	NA	TRBJ1-2	TRBV5-4	TGTGCCAGCATCACCCCGGGGGGTGGAAATGGCTACACCTTC	CASITPGGGNGYTF
9	NA	NA	TRBJ1-1	TRBV6-5	TGTGCCAGCAGTTACTTAGTTTTCTTT	CASSYLVFF
13	once	NA	TRBJ1-3	TRBV28	TGTGCCAGCAGGCAGGGCCCTGGAAACACCATATATTTT	CASRQGPGNTIYF
13	NA	NA	TRBJ1-2	TRBV10-1	TGCGCCAGCAGGACCCGGGCAGGGAATGGCTACACCTTC	CASRTRAGNGYTF
13	NA	NA	TRBJ1-1	TRBV15	TGTGCCACCAGCAGAGATACAGGCCGCGAAGCTTTCTTT	CATSRDTGREAFF
16	NA	NA	TRBJ2-3	TRBV4-1	TGCGCCAGCAGCCAAGAACCAGGGGAGGCCACAGATACGCAGTATTTT	CASSQEPGEATDTQYF
13	few	TRBD1	TRBJ1-1	TRBV29-1	TGCAGCGTTAAAAAGACAGGGGGGCCTGAAGCTTTCTTT	CSVKKTGGPEAFF
18	NA	TRBD1	TRBJ1-6	TRBV27	TGTGCCAGCAAGGAGGGGACAGAGGGATCCTTTTATAATTCACCCCTCCACTTT	CASKEGTEGSFYNSPLHF
15	NA	NA	TRBJ2-3	TRBV7-9	TGTGCCAGCAGCCTTACAGGGACAAGCACAGATACGCAGTATTTT	CASSLTGTSTDTQYF
16	NA	NA	TRBJ1-4	TRBV19	TGTGCCAGTAGTTCCCTGGATGGAGGGAGTCATGAAAAACTGTTTTTT	CASSSLDGGSHEKLFF
13	NA	NA	TRBJ1-2	TRBV5-1	TGCGCCAGCAACTCCGGGGAAAACTATGGCTACACCTTC	CASNSGENYGYTF
15	NA	NA	TRBJ1-2	TRBV5-6	TGTGCCAGCAGCTTGGATAAACCGGGCTGGAATGGCTACACCTTC	CASSLDKPGWNGYTF
14	NA	TRBD1	TRBJ2-2	TRBV27	TGTGCCAGCAGAGACGGGACAGGGGTGAGGGAGCTGTTTTTT	CASRDGTGVRELFF
17	NA	TRBD2	TRBJ2-1	TRBV4-3	TGCGCCAGCAGCCGGAAGGGGCCGGGGGGGGTAAACAATGAGCAGTTCTTC	CASSRKGPGGVNNEQFF
13	NA	NA	TRBJ1-5	TRBV10-3	TGTGCCATCAGTGCATCCGCCAATCAGCCCCAGCATTTT	CAISASANQPQHF